This TCR beta chain originates from a study of T cell repertoires in cytomegalovirus infection. As for the study in general: Public TCR beta signatures were indicative of both CMV infection and a matching HLA type.

This clonotype occurred many times. Antigen unknown. CDR3 length equals 13 residues. The ends were cut back, 5 bases at V and 3 bases at J, with 11 bases in the middle. CDR1 is SGHTA and CDR2 is FQGNSA in the germline V gene. Study observations and caveats: Clonotypes of TCR beta that were HLA-C-restricted and CMV-specific dominated the ex vivo response. The study identified carriers of CMV plus the relevant HLA from cumulative public TCR beta family frequency.

TCRdb reanalysed the reads using MiXCR and keeps one entry per CDR3 protein. Of about 110,000 distinct CDR3 sequences in the sample, around a tenth were seen once. The receptor was derived from a human donor in good health (CMV status not recorded). Some clones in this sample may be carry-over from other donors' samples. The sequencing input was PBMCs, sequenced either directly or after in vitro stimulation (not recorded which). The V gene is TRBV7-2, the J gene TRBJ2-7; D remains unclear. Here the CDR3 DNA reads TGTGCCAGCAGCGTTGGTGTGAACTACGAGCAGTACTTC. Residues: CASSVGVNYEQYF.